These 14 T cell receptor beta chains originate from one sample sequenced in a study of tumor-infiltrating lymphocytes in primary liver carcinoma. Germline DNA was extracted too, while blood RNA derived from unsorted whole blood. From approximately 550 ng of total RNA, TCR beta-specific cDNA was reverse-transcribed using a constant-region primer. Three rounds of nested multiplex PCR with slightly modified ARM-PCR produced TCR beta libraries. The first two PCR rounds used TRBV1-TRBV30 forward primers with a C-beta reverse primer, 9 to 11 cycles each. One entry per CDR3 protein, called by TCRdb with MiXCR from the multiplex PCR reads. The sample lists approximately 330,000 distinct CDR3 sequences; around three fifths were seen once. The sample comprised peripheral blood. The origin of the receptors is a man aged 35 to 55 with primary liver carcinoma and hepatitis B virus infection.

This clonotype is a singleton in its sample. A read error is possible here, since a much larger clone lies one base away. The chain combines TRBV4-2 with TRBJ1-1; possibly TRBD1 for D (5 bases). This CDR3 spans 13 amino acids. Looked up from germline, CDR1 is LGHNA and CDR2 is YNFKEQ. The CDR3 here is CTSKMGGNTEAFF. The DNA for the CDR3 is TGTACCAGCAAAATGGGGGGGAACACTGAAGCTTTCTTT.

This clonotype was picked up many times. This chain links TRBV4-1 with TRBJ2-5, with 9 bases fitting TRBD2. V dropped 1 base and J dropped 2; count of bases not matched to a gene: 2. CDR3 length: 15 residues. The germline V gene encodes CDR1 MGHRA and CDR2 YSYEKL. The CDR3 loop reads CASSQVLAGQETQYF. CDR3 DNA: TGCGCCAGCAGCCAAGTCCTAGCGGGACAAGAGACCCAGTACTTC.

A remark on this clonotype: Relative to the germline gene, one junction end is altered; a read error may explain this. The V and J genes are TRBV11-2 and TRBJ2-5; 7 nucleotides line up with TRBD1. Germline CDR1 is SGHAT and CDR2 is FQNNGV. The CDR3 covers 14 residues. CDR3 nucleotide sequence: TGTACCAGCAGCTCCGTGGGACAGCGAGAGACCCAGTACTTC. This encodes CTSSSVGQRETQYF.

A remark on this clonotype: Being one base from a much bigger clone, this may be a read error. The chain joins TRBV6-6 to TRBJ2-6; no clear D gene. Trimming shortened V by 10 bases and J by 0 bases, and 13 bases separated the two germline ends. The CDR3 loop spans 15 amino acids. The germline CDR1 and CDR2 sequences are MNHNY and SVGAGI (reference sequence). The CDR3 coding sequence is TGTGCCAACAGCTCCCAGAGCTCTGGGGCCAACGTCCTGACTTTC. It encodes CANSSQSSGANVLTF.

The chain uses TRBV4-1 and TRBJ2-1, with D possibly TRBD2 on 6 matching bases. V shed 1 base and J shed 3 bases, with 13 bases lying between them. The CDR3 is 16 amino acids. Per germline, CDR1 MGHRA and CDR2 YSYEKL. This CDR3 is CASSQAVGGYYNEQFF. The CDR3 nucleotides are TGCGCCAGCAGCCAAGCAGTGGGAGGCTACTACAATGAGCAGTTCTTC.

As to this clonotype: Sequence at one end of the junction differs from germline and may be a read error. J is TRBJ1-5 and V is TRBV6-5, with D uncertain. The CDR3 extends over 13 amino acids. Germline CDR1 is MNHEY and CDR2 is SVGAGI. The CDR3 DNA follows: TGTCCCAGCAGTCACGGACGGTATCAGCCCCAGCATTTT. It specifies CPSSHGRYQPQHF.

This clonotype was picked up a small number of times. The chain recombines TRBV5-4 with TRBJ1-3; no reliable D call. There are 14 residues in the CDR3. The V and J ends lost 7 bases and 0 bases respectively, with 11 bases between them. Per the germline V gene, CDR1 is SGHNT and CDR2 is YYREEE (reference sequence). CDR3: CASAMGSSGNTIYF. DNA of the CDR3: TGTGCCAGCGCCATGGGGAGCTCTGGAAACACCATATATTTT.

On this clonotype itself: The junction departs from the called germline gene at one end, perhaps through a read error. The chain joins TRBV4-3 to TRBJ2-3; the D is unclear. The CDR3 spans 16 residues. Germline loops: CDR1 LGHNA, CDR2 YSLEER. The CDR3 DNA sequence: TGCGCCAGTAGCCAAGACCCAGCCCTAAGGGCAAATACGCAGTATTTT. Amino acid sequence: CASSQDPALRANTQYF.

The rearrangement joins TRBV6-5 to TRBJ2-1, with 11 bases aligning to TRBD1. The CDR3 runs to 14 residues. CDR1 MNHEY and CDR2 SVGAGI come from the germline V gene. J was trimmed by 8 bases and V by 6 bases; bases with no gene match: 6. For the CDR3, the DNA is TGTGCCAGCAGCCACCGGGACAGGGGGGATGAGCAGTTCTTC. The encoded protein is CASSHRDRGDEQFF.

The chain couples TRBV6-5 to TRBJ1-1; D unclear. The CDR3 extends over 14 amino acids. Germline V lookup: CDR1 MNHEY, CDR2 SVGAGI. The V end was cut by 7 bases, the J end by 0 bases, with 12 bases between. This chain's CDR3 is CASNPDGVNTEAFF. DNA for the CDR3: TGTGCCAGCAATCCGGACGGAGTGAACACTGAAGCTTTCTTT.

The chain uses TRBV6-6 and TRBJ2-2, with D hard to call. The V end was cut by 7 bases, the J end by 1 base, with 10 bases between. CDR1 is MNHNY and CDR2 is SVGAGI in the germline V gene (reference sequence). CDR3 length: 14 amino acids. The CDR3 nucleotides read TGTGCCAGCACGGGCCAGTGGAACACCGGGGAGCTGTTTTTT. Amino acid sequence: CASTGQWNTGELFF.

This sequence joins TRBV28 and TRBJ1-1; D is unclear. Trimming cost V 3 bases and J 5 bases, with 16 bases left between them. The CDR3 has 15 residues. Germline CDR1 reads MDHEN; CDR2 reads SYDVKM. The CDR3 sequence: CASSLAGARGTEAFF. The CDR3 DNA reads TGTGCCAGCAGTTTGGCAGGCGCCCGGGGAACTGAAGCTTTCTTT.

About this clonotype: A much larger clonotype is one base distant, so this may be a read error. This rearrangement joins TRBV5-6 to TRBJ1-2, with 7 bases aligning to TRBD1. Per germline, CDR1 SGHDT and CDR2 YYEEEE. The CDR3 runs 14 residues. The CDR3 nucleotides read TGTGCCAGCAGCGTCCCGGGACAGATTTCTGGCTACAGCTTC. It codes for CASSVPGQISGYSF.

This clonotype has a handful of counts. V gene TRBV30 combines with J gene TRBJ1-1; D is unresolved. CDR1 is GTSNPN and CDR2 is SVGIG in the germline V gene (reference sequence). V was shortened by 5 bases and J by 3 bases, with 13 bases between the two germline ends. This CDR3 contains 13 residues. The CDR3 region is CAWGGEGDTEAFF. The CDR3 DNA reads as TGTGCCTGGGGAGGTGAGGGCGACACTGAAGCTTTCTTT.